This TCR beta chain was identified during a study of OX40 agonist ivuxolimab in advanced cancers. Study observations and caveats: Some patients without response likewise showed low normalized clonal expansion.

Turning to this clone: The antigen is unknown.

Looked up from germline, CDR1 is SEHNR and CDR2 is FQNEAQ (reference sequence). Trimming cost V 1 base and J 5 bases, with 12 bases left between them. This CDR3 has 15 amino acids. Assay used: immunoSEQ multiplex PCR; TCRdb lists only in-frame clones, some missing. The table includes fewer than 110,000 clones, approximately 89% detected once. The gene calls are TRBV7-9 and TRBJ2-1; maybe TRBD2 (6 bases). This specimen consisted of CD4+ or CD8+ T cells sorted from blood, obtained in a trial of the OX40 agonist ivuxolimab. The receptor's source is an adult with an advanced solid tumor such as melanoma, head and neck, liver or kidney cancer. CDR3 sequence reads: CASSLEAGRNNEQFF. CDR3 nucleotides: TGTGCCAGCAGCTTAGAAGCGGGCAGGAACAATGAGCAGTTCTTC.